Following are 28 T cell receptor beta chains from one sample sequenced in a study of T cells in tumors after PD-1 blockade. Only in-frame clones appear in the TCRdb table, and some are missing; sequencing was by immunoSEQ multiplex PCR. Of approximately 59,000 clones listed, about four fifths are singletons. The sample here was PBMCs, taken before anti-PD-1 treatment. The receptors come from a human donor with basal cell carcinoma.

The rearrangement uses TRBV11-3 and TRBJ2-5; D may match TRBD1 or TRBD2 (5 bases each). Deletions cut 5 bases from V and 5 bases from J, with 12 bases between. The length of the CDR3 is 13 residues. The germline CDR1 and CDR2 sequences are SGHNT and YENEEA. Written as DNA, the CDR3 is TGTGCCAGCAGCACATTAGAGGGGGAGACCCAGTACTTC. Translating it yields CASSTLEGETQYF.

This rearrangement joins TRBV10-2 to TRBJ2-2; no clear D. The CDR3 runs 14 residues. CDR1 is WSHSY and CDR2 is SAAADI in the germline V gene. The V gene lost 0 bases and the J gene lost 3 bases, with 5 bases spanning the gap. CDR3 region: CASSESGHTGELFF. DNA of the CDR3: TGCGCCAGCAGTGAGTCCGGGCACACCGGGGAGCTGTTTTTT.

The CDR3 nucleotides are TGTGCCAGCAGTGAAGGCCGCTCGCCCAGACCGAACACTGAAGCTTTCTTT. This sequence encodes CASSEGRSPRPNTEAFF. The chain employs TRBV6-1 and TRBJ1-1; D not certain. Germline-derived CDR1 and CDR2 are MNHNS and SASEGT. Trimming left V 1 base short and J 1 base short, with 16 bases between. The CDR3 length is 17 residues.

The V call is TRBV2, the J call TRBJ2-3; D is undetermined. V was cut by 7 bases and J by 2 bases, with 19 bases left in between. This CDR3 is 16 amino acids long. Germline V gene sequence: CDR1 SNHLY, CDR2 FYNNEI. The CDR3 DNA follows: TGTGCCAGCACCCCGAGGTGGCTAGACCACACAGATACGCAGTATTTT. Its protein product is CASTPRWLDHTDTQYF.

The chain joins TRBV7-2 to TRBJ2-5; TRBD2 matches at 8 bases. The V gene end was trimmed by 1 base and the J gene end by 1 base; junction bases not matched to a gene: 8. This CDR3 is 17 amino acids long. From germline, CDR1 is SGHTA and CDR2 FQGNSA. The CDR3 DNA follows: TGTGCCAGCAGCTTAGAGGGCGGGGGGCGCCCCCAAGAGACCCAGTACTTC. Translating gives CASSLEGGGRPQETQYF. The variable domain in full, with the rest retrieved from reference TRBV7-2 and TRBJ2-5, is GAGVSQSPSNKVTEKGKDVELRCDPISGHTALYWYRQSLGQGLEFLIYFQGNSAPDKSGLPSDRFSAERTGGSVSTLTIQRTQQEDSAVYLCASSLEGGGRPQETQYFGPGTRLLVL.

This clone was detected only once. The chain couples TRBV7-6 to TRBJ1-4; D is perhaps TRBD1 (5 bases). CDR1 is SGHVS and CDR2 is FNYEAQ in the germline V gene. V was pared by 0 bases and J by 10 bases, with 9 bases between. This CDR3 has 13 residues. CDR3 sequence: CASSLAQGGKLFF. The CDR3 DNA is TGTGCCAGCAGCTTAGCCCAGGGAGGAAAACTGTTTTTT.

The rearrangement joins TRBV15 to TRBJ1-2, with D maybe TRBD1 (6 bases). CDR3 size: 14 residues. Germline V gene lookup returns CDR1 LNHNV and CDR2 YYDKDF (reference sequence). Trimming took 5 bases from V and 9 from J, leaving 19 bases between them. CDR3 region: CATSPTRTAFRYTF. The CDR3 bases are TGTGCCACCAGCCCTACCCGGACAGCTTTTCGCTACACCTTC.

The chain joins TRBV7-3 to TRBJ1-2; TRBD1 is a possible D gene (5 bases). Between the trimmed V and J ends, which lost 2 bases and 8 bases, there was a span of 18 bases. The CDR3 has 15 amino acids. From germline, CDR1 is SGHTA and CDR2 FQGTGA. CDR3 sequence: CASSLGGMQDLGYTF. The CDR3 bases are TGTGCCAGCAGCTTAGGGGGTATGCAGGACCTAGGCTACACCTTC.

As concerns this clone: The same CDR3 arises from other DNA sequences in this sample as well. V gene TRBV28 combines with J gene TRBJ1-5; TRBD1 agrees at 7 bases. CDR1 and CDR2 from the germline V gene are MDHEN and SYDVKM. The CDR3 covers 13 residues. With V trimmed by 7 bases and J by 7 bases, 7 bases remained unmatched. The DNA of the CDR3 is TGTGCCAGCATCGACAGGGTAGACCAGCCCCAGCATTTT. Encoded protein: CASIDRVDQPQHF.

The chain couples TRBV3-1 (or the pseudogene TRBV3-2) to TRBJ2-3, with TRBD2 identical over 12 bases. The CDR3 has 16 amino acids. CDR1 is LGHDT and CDR2 is YNNKEL in the germline V gene (reference sequence). Trimming removed 2 bases from V and 0 bases from J; junction bases left unmatched: 0. This CDR3 reads CASSQLAGGSTDTQYF. The DNA of the CDR3 is TGTGCCAGCAGCCAACTAGCGGGGGGGAGCACAGATACGCAGTATTTT.

The V call is TRBV5-8, the J call TRBJ1-1; tentatively, D is TRBD1 (5 bases). The CDR3 has 15 residues. Germline CDR1 is SGHTS and CDR2 is YDEGEE. V was shortened by 4 bases and J by 5 bases, with 18 bases between the two germline ends. CDR3 residues: CASSLGVKGRTEAFF. The CDR3 DNA reads as TGTGCCAGCAGCCTGGGGGTAAAAGGTCGGACTGAAGCTTTCTTT.

The chain uses TRBV6-6 and TRBJ1-4, with D unresolved. Per the germline V gene, CDR1 is MNHNY and CDR2 is SVGAGI (reference sequence). This CDR3 contains 18 residues. V was clipped by 5 bases and J by 4 bases, with 23 bases between them. In DNA, the CDR3 is TGTGCCAGCAGTCCGCCGGCGGTGGCCCTGTGGGGTAATGAAAAACTGTTTTTT. Protein product: CASSPPAVALWGNEKLFF.

V gene TRBV6-5 combines with J gene TRBJ2-1, with TRBD2 matching 8 bases. This CDR3 is built from 15 residues. From germline, CDR1 is MNHEY and CDR2 SVGAGI. V lost 0 bases and J lost 5; bases outside the gene matches: 3. CDR3 sequence reads: CASSYSRTSNNEQFF. CDR3 DNA sequence: TGTGCCAGCAGTTACTCAAGGACTAGCAACAATGAGCAGTTCTTC.

V and J are TRBV7-9 and TRBJ1-2; D unclear. This CDR3 is built from 14 residues. The germline V gene has CDR1 SEHNR and CDR2 FQNEAQ (reference sequence). The V end lost 1 base, the J end lost 8 bases, and 14 bases lay between the germline ends. CDR3 residues: CASSLGGRSGGYTF. In DNA, the CDR3 is TGTGCCAGCAGCTTAGGCGGCAGGAGTGGGGGCTACACCTTC.

V and J are TRBV7-8 and TRBJ2-3; D uncertain. V lost 5 bases to trimming and J lost 8 bases, with 8 bases between them. The CDR3 is made up of 11 amino acids. Germline loops: CDR1 SGHVS, CDR2 FQNEAQ. In DNA form, the CDR3 reads TGTGCCAGCAGCCCTGCCATTACGCAGTATTTT. Its translation is CASSPAITQYF.

The chain employs TRBV5-4 and TRBJ1-2; 8 positions match TRBD1. The CDR3 consists of 14 residues. CDR1 and CDR2 (germline): SGHNT, YYREEE (reference sequence). V was pared by 2 bases and J by 3 bases, with 3 bases of the junction left unmatched. CDR3 DNA sequence: TGTGCCAGCAGCTTTGACAGGGGTTACTATGGCTACACCTTC. It encodes CASSFDRGYYGYTF.

This clone was seen once. The chain links TRBV19 to TRBJ2-3, with TRBD1 as a possible D gene (6 bases). Trimming cost V 4 bases and J 5 bases, with 16 bases left between them. Looked up from germline, CDR1 is LNHDA and CDR2 is SQIVND (reference sequence). This CDR3 spans 15 amino acids. The CDR3 bases are TGTGCCAGTAGTAAAGGACAGAGAAGGCAAGATACGCAGTATTTT. Its protein product is CASSKGQRRQDTQYF.

J is TRBJ2-5 and V is TRBV10-3; 7 bases match TRBD1. Germline loops: CDR1 ENHRY, CDR2 SYGVKD. This CDR3 is 12 amino acids long. V lost 5 bases to trimming and J lost 3 bases; unmatched junction nucleotides: 0. The chain's CDR3 is CAISTGEETQYF. CDR3 nucleotides: TGTGCCATCAGTACAGGGGAAGAGACCCAGTACTTC.

This clone was picked up one time. The chain employs TRBV20-1 and TRBJ1-1; D unresolved. With 5 bases removed from V and 1 base from J, the gap between germline ends came to 5 bases. The CDR3 has 11 residues. CDR1 and CDR2 (germline): DFQATT, SNEGSKA (reference sequence). CDR3 coding DNA: TGCAGTGCTTACGGGAACACTGAAGCTTTCTTT. Translation gives CSAYGNTEAFF.

At least ten counts were recorded for this clone. J is TRBJ2-1 and V is TRBV19, with D maybe TRBD1 (6 bases). CDR3 length: 15 amino acids. Germline CDR1 reads LNHDA; CDR2 reads SQIVND (reference sequence). The ends were cut back, 6 bases at V and 2 bases at J, with 14 bases in the middle. In nucleotides, the CDR3 is TGTGCCAGTAGCAGAGCAGGGGAAGCCTACAATGAGCAGTTCTTC. This encodes CASSRAGEAYNEQFF. Full variable domain (remainder filled in from reference TRBV19 and TRBJ2-1): DGGITQSPKYLFRKEGQNVTLSCEQNLNHDAMYWYRQDPGQGLRLIYYSQIVNDFQKGDIAEGYSVSREKKESFPLTVTSAQKNPTAFYLCASSRAGEAYNEQFFGPGTRLTVL.

This clone was seen only a few times. The CDR3 here is CASSLDRRNTGELFF. The CDR3 DNA sequence: TGTGCCAGCAGCTTAGATAGGCGCAACACCGGGGAGCTGTTTTTT. V and J are TRBV7-8 and TRBJ2-2; D not certain. Germline CDR1 is SGHVS and CDR2 is FQNEAQ. Trimming removed 1 base at V and 2 bases at J, with 8 bases between. The CDR3 runs 15 residues.

The table lists this clone with a few counts. The chain uses TRBV18 and TRBJ2-5; TRBD2 might be the D (5 bases). V was trimmed by 6 bases and J by 3 bases, leaving 14 bases between them. The CDR3 covers 14 residues. The germline V gene encodes CDR1 KGHSH and CDR2 LQKENI. CDR3 amino acids: CASSPFTGEETQYF. DNA of the CDR3: TGTGCCAGCTCCCCCTTCACCGGGGAAGAGACCCAGTACTTC. Supplemented by reference TRBV18 and TRBJ2-5, the full variable domain reads NAGVMQNPRHLVRRRGQEARLRCSPMKGHSHVYWYRQLPEEGLKFMVYLQKENIIDESGMPKERFSAEFPKEGPSILRIQQVVRGDSAAYFCASSPFTGEETQYFGPGTRLLVL.

The chain recombines TRBV14 with TRBJ2-1, with 8 bases that match TRBD2. From germline, CDR1 is SGHDN and CDR2 FVKESK. This CDR3 has 16 amino acids. Trimming took 1 base from V and 8 from J; bases not matched to a gene: 10. The CDR3 protein is CASSQVAGFASYEQFF. For the CDR3, the DNA is TGTGCCAGCAGCCAAGTAGCGGGGTTCGCTTCCTATGAGCAGTTCTTC.

V is TRBV3-1 (or the pseudogene TRBV3-2) and J is TRBJ1-5; possibly TRBD1 for D (5 bases). Between the trimmed V and J ends, which lost 1 base and 7 bases, there was a span of 11 bases. Germline V gene lookup returns CDR1 LGHDT and CDR2 YNNKEL (reference sequence). The CDR3 runs to 14 residues. CDR3 protein: CASSQVAGRQPQHF. The CDR3 nucleotides are TGTGCCAGCAGCCAAGTAGCAGGGCGACAGCCCCAGCATTTT.

J is TRBJ1-5 and V is TRBV6-1; TRBD1 is a possible D gene (6 bases). This CDR3 has 15 amino acids. V gave up 2 bases and J gave up 4 bases, with 12 bases separating them. Germline V gene data show CDR1 as MNHNS and CDR2 as SASEGT. CDR3 amino acids: CASSELSGTNQPQHF. The CDR3 bases are TGTGCCAGCAGTGAACTGTCAGGGACAAATCAGCCCCAGCATTTT.

The V gene is TRBV6-6, the J gene TRBJ1-2; 11 bases are shared with TRBD1. This CDR3 contains 14 residues. The V segment lost 8 bases and the J segment 3 bases; nucleotides outside the gene matches: 5. Germline CDR1 reads MNHNY; CDR2 reads SVGAGI (reference sequence). CDR3 region: CASRRGQGDYGYTF. The CDR3 DNA sequence: TGTGCCAGCCGGAGGGGACAGGGGGACTATGGCTACACCTTC.

The V gene is TRBV3-1 (or the pseudogene TRBV3-2), the J gene TRBJ1-2; perhaps TRBD1 as D (6 bases). Germline V gene lookup returns CDR1 LGHDT and CDR2 YNNKEL (reference sequence). This CDR3 spans 14 amino acids. Trimming shortened V by 4 bases and J by 8 bases, and 17 bases separated the two germline ends. CDR3 protein: CASSRTAASGGYTF. The CDR3 bases are TGTGCCAGCAGCCGGACAGCTGCATCGGGGGGCTACACCTTC.

The chain joins TRBV6-1 to TRBJ1-1; D might be TRBD1 (5 bases). CDR1 MNHNS and CDR2 SASEGT come from the germline V gene. V was trimmed by 2 bases and J by 6 bases, leaving 16 bases between them. This CDR3 has 15 amino acids. CDR3 protein: CASSELGGGGAEAFF. CDR3 DNA: TGTGCCAGCAGTGAACTAGGCGGGGGAGGCGCTGAAGCTTTCTTT.